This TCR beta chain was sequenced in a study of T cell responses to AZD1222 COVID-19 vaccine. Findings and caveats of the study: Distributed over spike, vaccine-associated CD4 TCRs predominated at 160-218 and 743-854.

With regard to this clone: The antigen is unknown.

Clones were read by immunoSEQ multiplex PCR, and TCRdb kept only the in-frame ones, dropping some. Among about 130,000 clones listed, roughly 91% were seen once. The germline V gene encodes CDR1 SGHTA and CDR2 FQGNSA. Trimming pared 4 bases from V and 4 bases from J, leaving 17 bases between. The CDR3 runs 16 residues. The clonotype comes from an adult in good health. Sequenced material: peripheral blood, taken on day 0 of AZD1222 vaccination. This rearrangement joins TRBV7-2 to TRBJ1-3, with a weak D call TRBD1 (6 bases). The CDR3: CASSSDSVSGGNTIYF. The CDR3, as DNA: TGTGCCAGCAGCTCGGACAGCGTCTCTGGAGGAAACACCATATATTTT.